The T cell receptor (beta chain) under discussion was sequenced for a study of blood T cell repertoires in COVID-19. Generated by immunoSEQ multiplex PCR, the TCRdb table keeps only in-frame clones and is missing some. The sample records 180,000 or so clones, roughly 83% being singletons. Enrollees, about 18 to 89 years old, lived in around 23 US areas. The ends were cut back, 5 bases at V and 8 bases at J, with 12 bases in the middle. CDR1 SEHNR and CDR2 FQNEAQ come from the germline V gene (reference sequence). The CDR3 has 12 residues. The chain employs TRBV7-9 and TRBJ1-1; D ambiguous. The sample comprised PBMCs or T cells enriched from blood (not recorded which). The origin of this receptor is a woman aged 60-70 years who had recovered from COVID-19. Here the CDR3 reads CASSPFQREAFF. The CDR3 DNA reads TGTGCCAGCAGCCCTTTTCAGCGAGAAGCTTTCTTT.